This passage covers 27 T cell receptor beta chains from one sample sequenced in a study of CXCR3-negative and CXCR3-positive naive CD8 T cells. UMI-labeled TRB cDNA libraries were prepared by 5' RACE. TCRdb derives one entry per CDR3 protein from the 5' RACE reads, leaving out DNA. The sample holds tens of thousands of distinct CDR3 sequences. Material: naive CXCR3- CD8+ T cells from blood. The sample's subset: CD45RO-CCR7+CD27+CD95- naive CD8+ T cells lacking CXCR3 (TNR3-). These receptors all stem from a human donor in good health. Some clones in this sample may be carry-over from other donors' samples.

The CDR3 protein is CASSLSAGTDTEAFF. The chain uses TRBV5-5 and TRBJ1-1. Germline CDR1 and CDR2: SGHKS and YYEKEE (reference sequence). This CDR3 has 15 amino acids.

The chain uses TRBV7-9 and TRBJ2-3; without DNA, the TCRdb call of TRBD1 cannot be checked. The CDR3 length is 15 residues. The germline V gene has CDR1 SEHNR and CDR2 FQNEAQ (reference sequence). CDR3 protein: CASSLGPFSTDTQYF.

The chain carries TRBV28 and TRBJ2-5; the TCRdb call, TRBD1, lacks DNA for checking. Per germline, CDR1 MDHEN and CDR2 SYDVKM. This CDR3 contains 16 residues. CDR3: CASSFLLKGGQETQYF.

This chain connects TRBV29-1 to TRBJ2-4. CDR3 length: 13 residues. Germline V gene lookup returns CDR1 SQVTM and CDR2 ANQGSEA. CDR3 region: CSVVGLAKNIQYF.

The CDR3 loop is CSGSSPTYNEQFF. This sequence joins TRBV29-1 and TRBJ2-1. The CDR3 loop spans 13 amino acids. Germline lookup yields CDR1 SQVTM and CDR2 ANQGSEA.

This chain uses TRBV14 with TRBJ2-7; the TRBD1 assignment by TCRdb is unverifiable without DNA. CDR1 SGHDN and CDR2 FVKESK come from the germline V gene. The CDR3 extends over 16 amino acids. The CDR3 loop reads CASSPGTYRGFYEQYF.

The chain joins TRBV7-9 to TRBJ2-5; as DNA is missing, the TRBD2 call by TCRdb cannot be tested. Germline-derived CDR1 and CDR2 are SEHNR and FQNEAQ (reference sequence). This CDR3 region has 15 residues. CDR3 region: CASSFLLGLQETQYF.

The chain joins TRBV7-6 to TRBJ2-1; with no DNA, the TCRdb D assignment of TRBD1 cannot be verified. Germline-derived CDR1 and CDR2 are SGHVS and FNYEAQ. The CDR3 has 17 amino acids. CDR3 sequence: CASSPLIMDPSYNEQFF.

The CDR3 region is CASSTSPGSNTEAFF. The gene calls are TRBV2 and TRBJ1-1. Germline V lookup: CDR1 SNHLY, CDR2 FYNNEI. The CDR3 consists of 15 residues.

The rearrangement uses TRBV29-1 and TRBJ2-7; TCRdb indicates TRBD1, and absent DNA this call remains unverified. The CDR3 is 14 amino acids. Per germline, CDR1 SQVTM and CDR2 ANQGSEA. The CDR3 spells CSVEDRTGPYEQYF.

This rearrangement joins TRBV20-1 to TRBJ2-1; TCRdb names TRBD1, which stays unverified in the absence of DNA. The CDR3 consists of 15 residues. CDR1 is DFQATT, CDR2 SNEGSKA, per germline (reference sequence). The chain's CDR3 is CSASLRGLDYNEQFF.

This chain uses TRBV7-9 with TRBJ1-1; the TCRdb D gene call, TRBD1, has no DNA to confirm it. The CDR3 consists of 12 residues. CDR1 and CDR2 (germline): SEHNR, FQNEAQ (reference sequence). The CDR3 region is CASSQGPTEAFF.

The chain couples TRBV28 to TRBJ2-5. The CDR3 has 13 residues. CDR1 and CDR2 from the germline V gene are MDHEN and SYDVKM. The CDR3 sequence is CASSFGRPETQYF. Looking up the rest from reference TRBV28 and TRBJ2-5 gives the full variable domain: DVKVTQSSRYLVKRTGEKVFLECVQDMDHENMFWYRQDPGLGLRLIYFSYDVKMKEKGDIPEGYSVSREKKERFSLILESASTNQTSMYLCASSFGRPETQYFGPGTRLLVL.

The chain has TRBV29-1 and TRBJ2-1; the TRBD2 assignment by TCRdb is unverifiable without DNA. This CDR3 has 14 residues. The germline V gene encodes CDR1 SQVTM and CDR2 ANQGSEA. The CDR3: CSVVSSGAYNEQFF.

The rearrangement joins TRBV29-1 to TRBJ2-7; TCRdb reports TRBD1, a call that lacks DNA to check it against. This CDR3 is built from 14 residues. Germline CDR1 SQVTM, CDR2 ANQGSEA. CDR3 in amino acids: CSVPGTGGSYEQYF.

The rearrangement links TRBV5-1 to TRBJ2-2; TCRdb's D call, TRBD1, is unchecked because there is no DNA. The CDR3 runs 15 residues. Per germline, CDR1 SGHRS and CDR2 YFSETQ. The CDR3 is CASRAPGSNTGELFF.

The rearrangement links TRBV4-3 to TRBJ2-2; TCRdb's D gene call, TRBD2, goes unchecked for lack of DNA. CDR3 length equals 19 residues. Germline CDR1 and CDR2: LGHNA and YSLEER. The CDR3 region is CASSQTFTGAGGPTGELFF.

The chain carries TRBV29-1 and TRBJ1-1; TCRdb selects TRBD1, and the lack of DNA leaves this call unchecked. Germline V CDR1 and CDR2: SQVTM, ANQGSEA. The CDR3 has 13 residues. CDR3 sequence: CSGTGTGDSEAFF.

The chain employs TRBV20-1 and TRBJ1-2; the TRBD1 assignment by TCRdb is unverifiable without DNA. The CDR3 totals 15 residues. The germline CDR1 and CDR2 sequences are DFQATT and SNEGSKA (reference sequence). Here the CDR3 reads CSARDKSGLSYGYTF.

The chain links TRBV25-1 to TRBJ1-4. There are 13 residues in the CDR3. Germline V gene sequence: CDR1 MGHDK, CDR2 SYGVNS. This CDR3 is CASIGWTDEKLFF.

CDR3 protein: CASSWGASYNEQFF. The chain uses TRBV13 and TRBJ2-1; with no DNA, the TCRdb D assignment of TRBD1 cannot be verified. Germline loops: CDR1 PRHDT, CDR2 FYEKMQ (reference sequence). This CDR3 has 14 residues.

The chain couples TRBV7-3 to TRBJ2-6; TCRdb indicates TRBD1, and absent DNA this call remains unverified. The CDR3 length is 16 residues. Germline values: CDR1 SGHTA, CDR2 FQGTGA. This chain's CDR3 is CASSLNSGTGANVLTF.

The chain joins TRBV12-3 or TRBV12-4 to TRBJ2-5; TCRdb's assignment of TRBD2 cannot be checked, as there is no DNA. The CDR3 length is 13 residues. The CDR3 sequence is CASSPRLQETQYF.

The chain uses TRBV20-1 and TRBJ2-3; the D call from TCRdb, TRBD2, cannot be confirmed without DNA. The CDR3 has 16 amino acids. Germline CDR1 is DFQATT and CDR2 is SNEGSKA (reference sequence). The CDR3 sequence is CSASKTSGRSTDTQYF.

The chain links TRBV7-3 to TRBJ2-2; TCRdb's assignment of TRBD1 cannot be checked, as there is no DNA. The germline V gene has CDR1 SGHTA and CDR2 FQGTGA. The CDR3 sequence is 15 residues long. The chain's CDR3 is CASTISGGGSGELFF.

The chain uses TRBV6-4 and TRBJ2-1; TCRdb reports TRBD2, a call that lacks DNA to check it against. The CDR3 spans 16 residues. Germline V gene data show CDR1 as MRHNA and CDR2 as SNTAGT. Here the CDR3 reads CASSTGTHGTYNEQFF.

The chain combines TRBV4-3 with TRBJ1-1; TCRdb's D gene call, TRBD1, goes unchecked for lack of DNA. The CDR3 totals 15 residues. Germline V CDR1 and CDR2: LGHNA, YSLEER. The CDR3: CASSQGRGFGAEAFF.